This T cell receptor beta chain was sequenced in a study of T cells in Graves' hyperthyroidism and ophthalmopathy. TCR beta CDR3 regions were amplified from RNA. With the HTBI primer set, the TCR CDR3 went through a first round of RT-PCR. TCRdb reprocessed the multiplex PCR reads via MiXCR and lists one record per CDR3 protein. This table has 530,000 or so distinct CDR3 sequences, under 20% appearing once. The CDR3 totals 15 residues. CDR1 and CDR2 from the germline V gene are MNHNS and SASEGT. Sequenced: blood. This chain joins TRBV6-1 and TRBJ1-2; D call uncertain. The sequence was obtained from a woman between 18 and 29 years old with Graves' ophthalmopathy. CDR3 amino acids: CLSSDGGGKNYGYTF. The CDR3 region has the DNA TGTCTCAGCAGTGACGGAGGAGGGAAGAACTATGGCTACACCTTC.